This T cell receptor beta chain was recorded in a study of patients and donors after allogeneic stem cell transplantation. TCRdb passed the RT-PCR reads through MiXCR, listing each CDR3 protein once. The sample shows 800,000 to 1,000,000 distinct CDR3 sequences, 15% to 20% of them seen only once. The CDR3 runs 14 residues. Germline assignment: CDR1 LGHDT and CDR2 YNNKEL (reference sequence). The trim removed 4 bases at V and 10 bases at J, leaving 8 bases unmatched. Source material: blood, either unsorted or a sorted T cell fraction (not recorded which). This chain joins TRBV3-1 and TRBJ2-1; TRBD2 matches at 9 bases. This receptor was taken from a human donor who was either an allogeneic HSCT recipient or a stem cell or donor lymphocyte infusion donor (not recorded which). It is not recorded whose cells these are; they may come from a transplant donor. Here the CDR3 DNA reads TGTGCCAGCAGCCGCGGGGGGGCTGGAATCGAGCAGTTCTTC. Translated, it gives CASSRGGAGIEQFF.